This record concerns one T cell receptor (beta chain) sequence. This sample is drawn from a study of blood T cell repertoires in COVID-19. About the research overall: PBMCs, B-cell-depleted T cells, or T cells were the source of the cDNA or gDNA that made up the material.

Germline V lookup: CDR1 SEHNR, CDR2 FQNEAQ (reference sequence). The CDR3 length is 15 residues. Trimming cost V 5 bases and J 7 bases; bases outside gene matches: 8. Authors' data handling: Scientists estimated how many nucleated cells there were by amplifying reference gene primers. Data came from immunoSEQ multiplex PCR; TCRdb stores just in-frame clones and leaves some out. D and trimming were read from the DNA, whereas the V and J calls and clone size are those reported in that table. The sample shows tens of thousands of clones, more than 75% of them seen only once. The TCR comes from a man aged 45-60 years with active COVID-19. The V gene is TRBV7-9, the J gene TRBJ1-6; 7 bases map to TRBD1. Sequencing was carried out using peripheral blood. CDR3 DNA: TGTGCCAGCAGCCCCCGTGAAGGGGGCAATTCACCCCTCCACTTT. Amino acids: CASSPREGGNSPLHF. Full variable domain (remainder filled in from reference TRBV7-9 and TRBJ1-6): DTGVSQNPRHKITKRGQNVTFRCDPISEHNRLYWYRQTLGQGPEFLTYFQNEAQLEKSRLLSDRFSAERPKGSFSTLEIQRTEQGDSAMYLCASSPREGGNSPLHFGNGTRLTVT.